This passage covers 2 T cell receptor beta chains from one sample sequenced in a study of CD8 T cells in ankylosing spondylitis. No antigens are known for them. TCRdb recomputed calls from the 5' RACE reads with MiXCR, one row per CDR3 protein. The sample shows about 500,000 distinct CDR3 sequences, approximately 5.3% of them seen only once. Study conclusions and caveats: Ankylosing spondylitis blood appeared to be characterized by a TCR beta motif of roughly eight highly homologous variants.

The sample comprised blood, either unsorted or a sorted T cell fraction (not recorded which). Source of these receptors: a male donor with ankylosing spondylitis.

This clonotype showed up many times. The chain recombines TRBV20-1 with TRBJ2-1; D is unclear. The germline gives CDR1 DFQATT, CDR2 SNEGSKA (reference sequence). The CDR3 runs to 13 residues. Trimming stripped 4 bases from V and 10 bases from J, with 17 bases between. The CDR3 nucleotides are TGCAGTGCTACGAAGGGTCTCAAACGGGAGCAGTTCTTC. This encodes CSATKGLKREQFF.

This clonotype was seen repeatedly, ten times or more. V is TRBV5-5 and J is TRBJ1-5; tentatively, D is TRBD1 (6 bases). This CDR3 spans 16 amino acids. V was shortened by 0 bases and J by 3 bases, with 13 bases between the two germline ends. Germline V gene lookup returns CDR1 SGHKS and CDR2 YYEKEE (reference sequence). In DNA, the CDR3 is TGTGCCAGCAGCTTGGTAGGGGGTCAGCTCAATCAGCCCCAGCATTTT. It encodes CASSLVGGQLNQPQHF.